These 28 T cell receptor beta chains originate from one sample sequenced in a study of cytotoxic CD8 clonotypes in ibrutinib-treated CLL. Clones were sequenced by immunoSEQ multiplex PCR, and TCRdb holds only the in-frame ones, with some missing. Among over 15,000 clones listed, approximately 81% were seen once. The sample here was PBMCs, taken before ibrutinib treatment. These receptors were obtained from a human donor with chronic lymphocytic leukemia.

The V call is TRBV5-4, the J call TRBJ2-7; perhaps D is TRBD1 or TRBD2 (5 bases each). Trimming pared 3 bases from V and 2 bases from J, leaving 9 bases between. CDR1 is SGHNT and CDR2 is YYREEE in the germline V gene (reference sequence). The CDR3 has 13 residues. The CDR3 DNA sequence: TGTGCCAGCAGCTCGGGACGGCCCTACGAGCAGTACTTC. This codes for CASSSGRPYEQYF. Full variable domain (outside the CDR3, taken from reference TRBV5-4 and TRBJ2-7): ETGVTQSPTHLIKTRGQQVTLRCSSQSGHNTVSWYQQALGQGPQFIFQYYREEENGRGNFPPRFSGLQFPNYSSELNVNALELDDSALYLCASSSGRPYEQYFGPGTRLTVT.

The chain carries TRBV11-2 and TRBJ1-1; D ambiguous. Germline V gene sequence: CDR1 SGHAT, CDR2 FQNNGV. V was trimmed by 4 bases and J by 3 bases, leaving 12 bases between them. This CDR3 contains 14 residues. CDR3 loop: CASSSSAGYTEAFF. CDR3 sequence (DNA): TGTGCCAGCAGCTCAAGCGCGGGGTACACTGAAGCTTTCTTT.

V gene TRBV9 combines with J gene TRBJ2-2; TRBD1 matches 11 bases. V was pared by 4 bases and J by 3 bases, with 8 bases of the junction left unmatched. The length of the CDR3 is 17 residues. Germline-derived CDR1 and CDR2 are SGDLS and YYNGEE. CDR3 region: CASSPWGQGVHTGELFF. As DNA, the CDR3 is TGTGCCAGCAGCCCCTGGGGACAGGGGGTGCACACCGGGGAGCTGTTTTTT.

V gene TRBV5-1 combines with J gene TRBJ2-5; D unresolved. V was trimmed by 3 bases and J by 0 bases, leaving 12 bases between them. CDR3 length: 15 residues. Germline CDR1 is SGHRS and CDR2 is YFSETQ. CDR3 coding DNA: TGCGCCAGCAGCTACCTAGGCGACAACCAAGAGACCCAGTACTTC. Its translation is CASSYLGDNQETQYF. Combining the CDR3 with reference TRBV5-1 and TRBJ2-5 gives the whole variable domain KAGVTQTPRYLIKTRGQQVTLSCSPISGHRSVSWYQQTPGQGLQFLFEYFSETQRNKGNFPGRFSGRQFSNSRSEMNVSTLELGDSALYLCASSYLGDNQETQYFGPGTRLLVL.

Only one count was recorded for this clone. The chain links TRBV4-1 to TRBJ2-1; D may be TRBD2 (5 bases). Between the trimmed V and J ends, which lost 0 bases and 4 bases, there was a span of 13 bases. The CDR3 totals 16 residues. In germline, CDR1 is MGHRA, CDR2 YSYEKL. In DNA, the CDR3 is TGCGCCAGCAGCCAAGAGGCGGGCAGTTTATACAATGAGCAGTTCTTC. Protein product: CASSQEAGSLYNEQFF.

The chain links TRBV6-1 to TRBJ2-7; possibly TRBD1 for D (5 bases). Judging by the DNA end, TRBJ2-5 fits better; the J call may be wrong. The germline gives CDR1 MNHNS, CDR2 SASEGT. CDR3 length equals 11 residues. In DNA, the CDR3 is TGTGCCAGCAGTCAGGGAGAGACCCAGTACTTC. Translating gives CASSQGETQYF.

This chain uses TRBV28 with TRBJ2-3; D is uncertain. Trimming stripped 3 bases from V and 3 bases from J, with 4 bases between. The CDR3 is 12 amino acids. Per the germline V gene, CDR1 is MDHEN and CDR2 is SYDVKM. CDR3 residues: CASSLGTDTQYF. The CDR3 DNA reads as TGTGCCAGCAGTTTGGGTACAGATACGCAGTATTTT.

This chain uses TRBV5-4 with TRBJ2-3, with 13 bases that match TRBD2. The CDR3 length is 20 residues. Trimming removed 4 bases from V and 5 bases from J; junction bases left unmatched: 19. Germline V lookup: CDR1 SGHNT, CDR2 YYREEE (reference sequence). The CDR3 DNA reads as TGTGCCAGCAGCCCCCCCCATCCACTAGCGGGGGGGCGCGGGGTAGATACGCAGTATTTT. Its translation: CASSPPHPLAGGRGVDTQYF.

This clone was recorded only once. This chain links TRBV7-2 with TRBJ2-5, with 10 positions matching TRBD2. CDR3 size: 15 residues. V shed 6 bases and J 4 bases; nucleotides not matched to a gene: 8. Germline V gene data show CDR1 as SGHTA and CDR2 as FQGNSA. The DNA for the CDR3 is TGTGCCAGCAGGAATAGCGGGGGGCACGGAGAGACCCAGTACTTC. Its translation: CASRNSGGHGETQYF.

This clone occurred once. V is TRBV11-2 and J is TRBJ2-7; 10 bases align to TRBD1. Looked up from germline, CDR1 is SGHAT and CDR2 is FQNNGV. The CDR3 spans 15 residues. With V trimmed by 5 bases and J by 5 bases, 9 bases remained unmatched. CDR3 nucleotide sequence: TGTGCCAGCAGCCCCGACAGGGGGCGATTCAACGAGCAGTACTTC. This codes for CASSPDRGRFNEQYF.

The chain employs TRBV28 and TRBJ1-5; the D gene is possibly TRBD1 (6 bases). From germline, CDR1 is MDHEN and CDR2 SYDVKM. The CDR3 spans 16 residues. Trimming took 5 bases from V and 1 from J, leaving 15 bases between them. The CDR3 DNA reads as TGTGCCAGCAGTCCCCTGGACAGAGGGAGCAATCAGCCCCAGCATTTT. Translation gives CASSPLDRGSNQPQHF.

The rearrangement joins TRBV10-3 to TRBJ2-2; 7 bases fit TRBD1. Germline loops: CDR1 ENHRY, CDR2 SYGVKD. V lost 6 bases, J lost 5 bases, and 9 bases stayed unmatched. This CDR3 is built from 15 residues. The CDR3 nucleotides are TGTGCCATCAGGACAGGGTCTTCGGGTACCGGGGAGCTGTTTTTT. It is translated as CAIRTGSSGTGELFF.

The chain employs TRBV7-2 and TRBJ2-7; the D is unclear. V gave up 5 bases and J gave up 2 bases, with 4 bases separating them. CDR3 length equals 11 residues. Germline CDR1 SGHTA, CDR2 FQGNSA. CDR3 amino acids: CASSPAYEQYF. CDR3 coding DNA: TGTGCCAGCAGCCCCGCCTACGAGCAGTACTTC.

This clone is classed as medium-sized. This sequence joins TRBV28 and TRBJ1-3, with D perhaps matching TRBD1 (5 bases). V was pared by 6 bases and J by 5 bases, with 14 bases between. This CDR3 is built from 14 residues. The germline CDR1 and CDR2 sequences are MDHEN and SYDVKM. The CDR3 sequence: CASSPGGGRNTIYF. CDR3 DNA sequence: TGTGCCAGCAGCCCCGGGGGGGGACGAAACACCATATATTTT.

CDR3 sequence: CASSQGTDANYGYTF. The CDR3 DNA reads as TGTGCCAGCAGCCAAGGGACAGATGCTAACTATGGCTACACCTTC. The chain carries TRBV4-2 and TRBJ1-2; D may be TRBD1 (6 bases). V lost 1 base, J lost 0 bases, and 9 bases lay in between. Germline CDR1 reads LGHNA; CDR2 reads YNFKEQ. The CDR3 is made up of 15 amino acids.

The chain is built from TRBV11-3 and TRBJ1-1; TRBD1 agrees at 9 bases. Germline V gives CDR1 SGHNT, CDR2 YENEEA. CDR3 length: 12 amino acids. V shed 1 base, J shed 10 bases, and the junction held 1 base outside the gene matches. The CDR3 is CASSLGTGAAFF. The CDR3 bases are TGTGCCAGCAGCTTAGGGACAGGGGCAGCTTTCTTT.

The chain uses TRBV28 and TRBJ2-3, with no clear D. Looked up from germline, CDR1 is MDHEN and CDR2 is SYDVKM. Trimming stripped 3 bases from V and 6 bases from J, with 16 bases between. There are 15 residues in the CDR3. The CDR3 DNA follows: TGTGCCAGCAGTTTCGGTTTGTCCCCCGGGGATACGCAGTATTTT. This encodes CASSFGLSPGDTQYF.

The V call is TRBV19, the J call TRBJ1-2; D ambiguous. This CDR3 has 17 residues. With 3 bases removed from V and 0 bases from J, the gap between germline ends came to 17 bases. In germline, CDR1 is LNHDA, CDR2 SQIVND (reference sequence). For the CDR3, the DNA is TGTGCCAGTAGTATTAAAGTCAGGCTCCTAACTAACTATGGCTACACCTTC. The encoded protein is CASSIKVRLLTNYGYTF.

The J gene is TRBJ2-7, the V gene TRBV2; D might be TRBD1 or TRBD2, each matching 5 bases. The CDR3 loop spans 14 amino acids. CDR1 SNHLY and CDR2 FYNNEI come from the germline V gene. Trimming left V 9 bases short and J 0 bases short, with 15 bases between. CDR3 in amino acids: CASTTQGVSYEQYF. CDR3 sequence (DNA): TGTGCCAGTACAACTCAGGGAGTCTCCTACGAGCAGTACTTC. The complete variable domain, with remaining parts taken from reference TRBV2 and TRBJ2-7, reads EPEVTQTPSHQVTQMGQEVILRCVPISNHLYFYWYRQILGQKVEFLVSFYNNEISEKSEIFDDQFSVERPDGSNFTLKIRSTKLEDSAMYFCASTTQGVSYEQYFGPGTRLTVT.

V and J are TRBV5-1 and TRBJ1-2, with 9 bases identical to TRBD1. Trimming removed 4 bases from V and 5 bases from J; junction bases left unmatched: 6. The V gene's germline CDR1 is SGHRS and CDR2 YFSETQ. The CDR3 totals 14 residues. CDR3 loop: CASSPAGTGYGYTF. The CDR3 DNA reads TGCGCCAGCAGCCCTGCCGGGACAGGGTATGGCTACACCTTC.

A word on this clone: Other nucleotide sequences from this sample produce the same CDR3. V and J are TRBV30 and TRBJ1-6; D is perhaps TRBD1 (6 bases). This CDR3 spans 17 amino acids. Trimming shortened V by 0 bases and J by 6 bases, and 18 bases separated the two germline ends. Germline V gene data show CDR1 as GTSNPN and CDR2 as SVGIG (reference sequence). This CDR3 is CAWSVIRIQGFNSPLHF. Here the CDR3 DNA reads TGTGCCTGGAGTGTAATCAGGATACAGGGCTTTAATTCACCCCTCCACTTT.

The V gene is TRBV9, the J gene TRBJ2-3, with D possibly matching TRBD2 (6 bases). V was pared by 1 base and J by 0 bases, with 12 bases between. Per germline, CDR1 SGDLS and CDR2 YYNGEE. The length of the CDR3 is 16 residues. As DNA, the CDR3 is TGTGCCAGCAGCGTATCTCCTCTAGCGAGCACAGATACGCAGTATTTT. Translation: CASSVSPLASTDTQYF. The whole variable domain, filled in from reference TRBV9 and TRBJ2-3, reads DSGVTQTPKHLITATGQRVTLRCSPRSGDLSVYWYQQSLDQGLQFLIQYYNGEERAKGNILERFSAQQFPDLHSELNLSSLELGDSALYFCASSVSPLASTDTQYFGPGTRLTVL.

This clone was seen a single time. The V gene is TRBV7-6, the J gene TRBJ2-3; D remains ambiguous. This CDR3 is 13 amino acids long. From germline, CDR1 is SGHVS and CDR2 FNYEAQ. The V end was cut by 2 bases, the J end by 4 bases, with 7 bases between. Here the CDR3 reads CASSLTKADTQYF. In DNA, the CDR3 is TGTGCCAGCAGCTTAACGAAGGCAGATACGCAGTATTTT.

This rearrangement joins TRBV10-3 to TRBJ2-5; 8 bases line up with TRBD1. Germline CDR1 ENHRY, CDR2 SYGVKD. This CDR3 has 15 amino acids. After removal of 6 bases from V and 2 bases from J, the junction contained 8 bases not matched to a gene. This chain's CDR3 is CAIRGTTGDQETQYF. The CDR3 DNA is TGTGCCATCAGGGGAACGACAGGGGATCAAGAGACCCAGTACTTC.

The table lists this clone with a count of one. Other DNA sequences in this sample translate to the same CDR3. The chain uses TRBV6-1 and TRBJ2-7; D may be TRBD1 (7 bases). This CDR3 spans 15 amino acids. Germline values: CDR1 MNHNS, CDR2 SASEGT. Trimming removed 3 bases at V and 3 bases at J, with 15 bases between. CDR3 region: CASSDRGQGGYEQYF. In DNA form, the CDR3 reads TGTGCCAGCAGTGATAGGGGGCAGGGGGGCTACGAGCAGTACTTC.

The V and J genes are TRBV2 and TRBJ2-7; D remains unclear. CDR1 and CDR2 (germline): SNHLY, FYNNEI. Between the trimmed V and J ends, which lost 8 bases and 0 bases, there was a span of 8 bases. This CDR3 contains 12 residues. The CDR3 DNA is TGTGCCAGCCGGACGCGCTCCTACGAGCAGTACTTC. Protein product: CASRTRSYEQYF.

V and J are TRBV25-1 and TRBJ1-2; perhaps TRBD1 as D (5 bases). The CDR3 runs 17 residues. Trimming left V 10 bases short and J 6 bases short, with 30 bases between. Germline CDR1 reads MGHDK; CDR2 reads SYGVNS. The chain's CDR3 is CATSNEAKRGRADGYTF. The CDR3 region has the DNA TGTGCCACCTCCAATGAGGCAAAGCGGGGCAGGGCTGATGGCTACACCTTC.

The rearrangement links TRBV30 to TRBJ1-3, with D possibly being TRBD1 (5 bases). The CDR3 is 15 amino acids. Looked up from germline, CDR1 is GTSNPN and CDR2 is SVGIG (reference sequence). V lost 4 bases and J 0 bases, leaving 13 bases between the germline ends. The CDR3 sequence is CAWKSARVSGNTIYF. CDR3 bases: TGTGCCTGGAAATCCGCCAGGGTCTCTGGAAACACCATATATTTT. The full variable domain, in which reference TRBV30 and TRBJ1-3 provide the parts outside the CDR3, is SQTIHQWPATLVQPVGSPLSLECTVEGTSNPNLYWYRQAAGRGLQLLFYSVGIGQISSEVPQNLSASRPQDRQFILSSKKLLLSDSGFYLCAWKSARVSGNTIYFGEGSWLTVV.